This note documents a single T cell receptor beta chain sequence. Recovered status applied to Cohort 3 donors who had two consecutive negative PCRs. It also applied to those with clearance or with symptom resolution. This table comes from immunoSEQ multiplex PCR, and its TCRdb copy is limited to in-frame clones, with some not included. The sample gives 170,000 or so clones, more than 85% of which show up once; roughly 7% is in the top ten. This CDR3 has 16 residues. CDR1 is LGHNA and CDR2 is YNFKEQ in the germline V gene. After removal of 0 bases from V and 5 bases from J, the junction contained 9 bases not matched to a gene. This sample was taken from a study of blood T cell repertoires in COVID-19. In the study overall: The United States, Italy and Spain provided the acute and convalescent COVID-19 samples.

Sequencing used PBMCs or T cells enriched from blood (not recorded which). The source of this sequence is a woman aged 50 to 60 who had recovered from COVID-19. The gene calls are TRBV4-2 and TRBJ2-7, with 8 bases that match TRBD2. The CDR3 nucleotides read TGTGCCAGCAGCCAAGATATTAGCGGGGTGGGTAACGAGCAGTACTTC. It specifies CASSQDISGVGNEQYF.